This passage covers 26 T cell receptor beta chains from one sample sequenced in a study of blood T cell repertoires in COVID-19. Sequencing was performed with immunoSEQ multiplex PCR; in TCRdb, only in-frame clones are kept and a portion is missing. Of about 200,000 clones in the sample, roughly nine tenths were seen once. Sequencing used peripheral blood. The receptors stem from an older woman with acute or convalescent COVID-19.

The chain joins TRBV10-3 to TRBJ1-2; D unresolved. Looked up from germline, CDR1 is ENHRY and CDR2 is SYGVKD. CDR3 length: 14 residues. V gave up 4 bases and J gave up 3 bases, with 12 bases separating them. The CDR3 DNA reads TGTGCCATCAGTGTGAGAGTGGGCGACTATGGCTACACCTTC. Protein product: CAISVRVGDYGYTF.

V is TRBV9 and J is TRBJ2-3; TRBD2 might be the D (5 bases). V lost 2 bases, J lost 4 bases, and 17 bases lay in between. This CDR3 is 16 amino acids long. Germline lookup yields CDR1 SGDLS and CDR2 YYNGEE. The CDR3 nucleotides read TGTGCCAGCAGCGTCGGGCCCCGGCGGGTCTCAGATACGCAGTATTTT. Its translation is CASSVGPRRVSDTQYF. Using reference TRBV9 and TRBJ2-3 for the parts outside the CDR3, the full variable domain is DSGVTQTPKHLITATGQRVTLRCSPRSGDLSVYWYQQSLDQGLQFLIQYYNGEERAKGNILERFSAQQFPDLHSELNLSSLELGDSALYFCASSVGPRRVSDTQYFGPGTRLTVL.

CDR3 in amino acids: CASSLEQVPSYEQYF. The DNA of the CDR3 is TGCGCCAGCAGCTTGGAGCAGGTACCTTCCTACGAGCAGTACTTC. The chain recombines TRBV5-1 with TRBJ2-7; the D is unclear. This CDR3 spans 15 amino acids. V shed 0 bases and J shed 1 base, with 11 bases lying between them. Looked up from germline, CDR1 is SGHRS and CDR2 is YFSETQ.

The chain is built from TRBV20-1 and TRBJ2-1; 9 bases agree with TRBD2. From germline, CDR1 is DFQATT and CDR2 SNEGSKA (reference sequence). The V gene end was trimmed by 3 bases and the J gene end by 3 bases; junction bases not matched to a gene: 12. CDR3 length: 17 amino acids. The CDR3 bases are TGCAGTGCTAGTAAAGCGGGGGGCCGGATAGTCTACAATGAGCAGTTCTTC. As protein: CSASKAGGRIVYNEQFF.

The chain combines TRBV28 with TRBJ1-4; 7 nucleotides line up with TRBD1. CDR3 size: 15 residues. V dropped 6 bases and J dropped 7; count of bases not matched to a gene: 11. Per germline, CDR1 MDHEN and CDR2 SYDVKM. CDR3 sequence reads: CASSRRAGGLEKLFF. CDR3 in DNA: TGTGCCAGCAGCCGTCGGGCAGGGGGTCTTGAAAAACTGTTTTTT.

This clone was observed a single time. This chain connects TRBV6-2 or TRBV6-3 to TRBJ1-1; D is undetermined. With 0 bases removed from V and 4 bases from J, the gap between germline ends came to 9 bases. The CDR3 is 14 amino acids. Germline lookup yields CDR1 MNHEY and CDR2 SVGEGT. The CDR3 bases are TGTGCCAGCAGTTACTCGGGCCGGGGCACTGAAGCTTTCTTT. This encodes CASSYSGRGTEAFF.

This chain links TRBV6-5 with TRBJ2-1, with TRBD2 as a possible D gene (6 bases). V lost 7 bases to trimming and J lost 9 bases, with 10 bases between them. The CDR3 consists of 11 residues. CDR1 and CDR2 from the germline V gene are MNHEY and SVGAGI. The CDR3 region is CASTEGGEQFF. The DNA of the CDR3 is TGTGCCAGCACGGAGGGTGGTGAGCAGTTCTTC.

CDR3 coding DNA: TGTGCCAGTAGTCCTATAGTGGGCGCACCTCCCTACGAGCAGTACTTC. This sequence encodes CASSPIVGAPPYEQYF. The chain recombines TRBV19 with TRBJ2-7; D gene ambiguous. CDR1 and CDR2 from the germline V gene are LNHDA and SQIVND (reference sequence). This CDR3 comprises 16 residues. Trimming cost V 5 bases and J 2 bases, with 19 bases left between them.

V usage is TRBV5-1 and J usage is TRBJ2-7; the D gene is possibly TRBD1 (6 bases). V lost 0 bases and J lost 6, with 19 bases in between. The length of the CDR3 is 16 residues. Germline CDR1 reads SGHRS; CDR2 reads YFSETQ. The CDR3 region has the DNA TGCGCCAGCAGCTTGGGCTCTGGGGGCCAGTTCATCGAGCAGTACTTC. Its protein product is CASSLGSGGQFIEQYF.

V gene TRBV12-5 combines with J gene TRBJ1-6; D unresolved. V gave up 6 bases and J gave up 5 bases, with 8 bases separating them. The CDR3 spans 13 residues. Germline CDR1 reads LGHNT; CDR2 reads FRNRAP. The CDR3: CASGPRDNSPLHF. The CDR3 DNA follows: TGTGCTAGTGGCCCTCGAGATAATTCACCCCTCCACTTT.

The J gene is TRBJ1-1, the V gene TRBV6-5, with 9 bases lining up with TRBD1. Germline trimming cut 5 bases from V and 2 bases from J; bases unmatched to any gene: 6. Germline CDR1 is MNHEY and CDR2 is SVGAGI. The CDR3 sequence is 15 residues long. The CDR3 sequence is CASSTKTGGNTEAFF. The CDR3 DNA reads TGTGCCAGCAGTACCAAGACAGGGGGTAACACTGAAGCTTTCTTT.

The chain employs TRBV6-4 and TRBJ2-4, with D hard to call. This CDR3 contains 14 residues. V dropped 9 bases and J dropped 4 bases, with 16 bases sitting between them. The germline V gene has CDR1 MRHNA and CDR2 SNTAGT. The CDR3 coding sequence is TGTGCCAGGCACAGTGGGTATTTGAAAAACATTCAGTACTTC. As protein: CARHSGYLKNIQYF.

The chain links TRBV14 to TRBJ2-3; 11 positions match TRBD2. Germline CDR1 reads SGHDN; CDR2 reads FVKESK. V shed 4 bases, J shed 3 bases, and the junction held 3 bases outside the gene matches. The CDR3 extends over 15 amino acids. CDR3: CASSLAGGRTDTQYF. In nucleotides, the CDR3 is TGTGCCAGCAGCCTAGCGGGGGGGCGGACAGATACGCAGTATTTT.

This chain joins TRBV6-2 or TRBV6-3 and TRBJ1-1; D gene ambiguous. The CDR3 runs 15 residues. V lost 1 base, J lost 4 bases, and 13 bases lay in between. Germline V gives CDR1 MNHEY, CDR2 SVGEGT. In DNA form, the CDR3 reads TGTGCCAGCAGTTACTGGACCATCCGGGGCACTGAAGCTTTCTTT. Protein product: CASSYWTIRGTEAFF.

Notes on this clone: This sample includes further DNA sequences coding for the same CDR3. The genes are TRBV11-2 and TRBJ2-5; no reliable D call. From germline, CDR1 is SGHAT and CDR2 FQNNGV. The CDR3 sequence is 11 residues long. The V end was cut by 4 bases, the J end by 5 bases, with 5 bases between. The DNA for the CDR3 is TGTGCCAGCAGCTCTGGCGAGACCCAGTACTTC. Translating it yields CASSSGETQYF.

The chain combines TRBV3-1 (or the pseudogene TRBV3-2) with TRBJ1-2; possibly TRBD1 for D (5 bases). The CDR3 length is 12 residues. The germline V and J ends were trimmed by 1 base and 8 bases, with 8 bases remaining between them. From germline, CDR1 is LGHDT and CDR2 YNNKEL (reference sequence). CDR3 protein: CASSQVKGGYTF. DNA of the CDR3: TGTGCCAGCAGCCAAGTTAAGGGGGGCTACACCTTC.

The chain is built from TRBV7-2 and TRBJ1-3, with a weak D call TRBD1 (6 bases). V shed 4 bases and J shed 2 bases, with 9 bases lying between them. CDR3 length equals 14 residues. Germline-derived CDR1 and CDR2 are SGHTA and FQGNSA. CDR3 sequence: CASSYAGAGNTIYF. CDR3 DNA: TGTGCCAGCAGCTATGCAGGGGCTGGAAACACCATATATTTT.

V and J are TRBV9 and TRBJ2-3; D gene ambiguous. CDR3 length equals 13 residues. Trimming pared 4 bases from V and 4 bases from J, leaving 10 bases between. Germline V gene data show CDR1 as SGDLS and CDR2 as YYNGEE. CDR3 nucleotide sequence: TGTGCCAGCAGCCTAGGGCTTGCAGATACGCAGTATTTT. Its protein is CASSLGLADTQYF.

The chain links TRBV12-3 or TRBV12-4 to TRBJ1-2, with D unresolved. This CDR3 is built from 13 residues. V lost 1 base and J lost 8, with 11 bases in between. This chain's CDR3 is CASSLVPVSGYTF. In DNA, the CDR3 is TGTGCCAGCAGTTTAGTTCCTGTGTCCGGCTACACCTTC.

The chain carries TRBV29-1 and TRBJ2-7, with 11 bases fitting TRBD1. The V and J ends lost 4 bases and 7 bases, in that order; junction bases with no gene match: 12. Germline V gene lookup returns CDR1 SQVTM and CDR2 ANQGSEA. This CDR3 has 15 residues. CDR3 bases: TGCAGCGTTGGGTTGCTAGGACAGGGGGCTAGGGAGCAGTACTTC. Amino acids: CSVGLLGQGAREQYF.

This clone was recorded only once. The chain has TRBV12-3 or TRBV12-4 and TRBJ1-1, with 7 bases matching TRBD1. The CDR3 is 13 amino acids. The V gene end was trimmed by 6 bases and the J gene end by 1 base; junction bases not matched to a gene: 2. The CDR3 protein is CASSWTGNTEAFF. CDR3 coding DNA: TGTGCCAGCAGCTGGACAGGGAACACTGAAGCTTTCTTT.

This clone was counted between two and nine times. CDR3 in amino acids: CASSYSTRDSPLHF. The CDR3 DNA reads as TGTGCCAGCAGTTACTCGACGAGGGATTCACCCCTCCACTTT. The chain couples TRBV6-6 to TRBJ1-6; the D is unclear. The length of the CDR3 is 14 residues. Trimming removed 0 bases at V and 8 bases at J, with 8 bases between. Germline values: CDR1 MNHNY, CDR2 SVGAGI (reference sequence).

This clone has just one count. V is TRBV6-5 and J is TRBJ1-5; TRBD1 aligns across 8 bases. After removal of 5 bases from V and 1 base from J, the junction contained 4 bases not matched to a gene. Germline values: CDR1 MNHEY, CDR2 SVGAGI. The CDR3 covers 15 residues. For the CDR3, the DNA is TGTGCCAGCAGTCATGGACAGGGAAGCAATCAGCCCCAGCATTTT. This sequence encodes CASSHGQGSNQPQHF.

The J gene is TRBJ1-6, the V gene TRBV6-5; TRBD1 matches 7 bases. This CDR3 contains 16 residues. Germline V lookup: CDR1 MNHEY, CDR2 SVGAGI. Trimming removed 1 base from V and 6 bases from J; junction bases left unmatched: 6. CDR3: CASSYFGTALNSPLHF. CDR3 nucleotide sequence: TGTGCCAGCAGTTACTTCGGGACAGCCCTTAATTCACCCCTCCACTTT.

This chain links TRBV5-4 with TRBJ2-7, with TRBD1 matching 7 bases. From germline, CDR1 is SGHNT and CDR2 YYREEE (reference sequence). Germline trimming cut 3 bases from V and 3 bases from J; bases unmatched to any gene: 9. The CDR3 totals 15 residues. In nucleotides, the CDR3 is TGTGCCAGCAGCTCGACAGGGCGAACTTACTACGAGCAGTACTTC. Protein: CASSSTGRTYYEQYF.

The CDR3 loop is CASSLGPGEGRSYGYTF. The CDR3 region has the DNA TGTGCCAGCAGCTTAGGGCCCGGGGAGGGCCGATCCTATGGCTACACCTTC. The chain recombines TRBV7-2 with TRBJ1-2, with no clear D. The V gene lost 1 base and the J gene lost 4 bases, with 19 bases spanning the gap. Per germline, CDR1 SGHTA and CDR2 FQGNSA. The CDR3 extends over 17 amino acids.